The entry that follows covers one T cell receptor (beta chain) sequence. The CDR3 loop spans 13 amino acids. Trimming took off 0 bases at V and 6 bases at J, with 9 bases between the two ends. CDR1 and CDR2 from the germline V gene are SGDLS and YYNGEE. Per the authors' pipeline: Amplifying reference gene primers gave estimates of nucleated cell counts. Sequencing used immunoSEQ multiplex PCR; TCRdb keeps in-frame clones, though not all of them. That table is the source of V, J and clone size, and D and trimming were worked out from the DNA. The sample lists around 53,000 clones, around 87% occurring once. This record comes from a study of blood T cell repertoires in COVID-19. In the study overall: The origin of the acute and convalescent COVID-19 samples was the United States, Italy and Spain. The cDNA or gDNA used as material had been derived from T cells, B-cell-depleted T cells, or PBMCs.

The origin of this receptor is a woman aged 60-75 years with COVID-19, enrolled during active disease. V usage is TRBV9 and J usage is TRBJ1-1, with no clear D. What was sequenced was peripheral blood. CDR3 DNA: TGTGCCAGCAGCGTAGTCGGGGAGGCTGAAGCTTTCTTT. This encodes CASSVVGEAEAFF.